This T cell receptor (beta chain) derives from a study of radiotherapy plus CTLA-4 blockade in lung cancer. The study's findings and limits: Blood TCR clones of tumor origin expanded after radiotherapy plus ipilimumab.

For this clone: As yet, its antigen is unknown.

The table came from immunoSEQ multiplex PCR; TCRdb's copy has only in-frame clones and leaves some out. This sample carries about 99,000 clones, around 88% of them seen once, and the ten largest clones take 4% to 6%. The sequence was collected from a human donor with non-small cell lung cancer that progressed on radiotherapy plus ipilimumab. Here the sequenced sample was peripheral blood, taken from a patient treated with radiotherapy plus ipilimumab.

The CDR3 spells CASSSSGGRAWNTGELFF. In DNA, the CDR3 is TGTGCCAGCAGCTCCTCTGGCGGGAGGGCCTGGAACACCGGGGAGCTGTTTTTT. This chain connects TRBV5-6 to TRBJ2-2; TRBD2 aligns across 9 bases. Germline CDR1 is SGHDT and CDR2 is YYEEEE. V lost 3 bases, J lost 1 base, and 10 bases stayed unmatched. The CDR3 spans 18 residues.